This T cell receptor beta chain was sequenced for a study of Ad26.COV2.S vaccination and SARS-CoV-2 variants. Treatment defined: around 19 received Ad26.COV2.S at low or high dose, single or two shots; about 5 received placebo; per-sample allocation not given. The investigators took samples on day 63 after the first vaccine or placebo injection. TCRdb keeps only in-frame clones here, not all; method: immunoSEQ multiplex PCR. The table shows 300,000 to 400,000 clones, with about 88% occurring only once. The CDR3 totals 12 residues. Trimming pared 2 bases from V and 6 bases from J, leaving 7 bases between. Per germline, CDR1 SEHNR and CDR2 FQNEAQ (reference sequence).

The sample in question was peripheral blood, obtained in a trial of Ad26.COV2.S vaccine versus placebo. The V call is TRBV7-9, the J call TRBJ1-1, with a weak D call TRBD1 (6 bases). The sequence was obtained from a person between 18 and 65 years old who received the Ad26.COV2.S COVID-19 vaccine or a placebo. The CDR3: CASSLKGAEAFF. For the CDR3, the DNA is TGTGCCAGCAGCTTAAAGGGGGCTGAAGCTTTCTTT.